This TCR beta chain is drawn from a study of CD8 T cells in ankylosing spondylitis. Quantitative barcoded 5'-RACE was used to prepare TCR beta libraries. TCRdb re-called the 5' RACE reads with MiXCR, one entry per CDR3 protein. Of approximately 250,000 distinct CDR3 sequences in the sample, roughly 32% were seen once. Germline trimming cut 5 bases from V and 2 bases from J; bases unmatched to any gene: 7. Germline V gives CDR1 SNHLY, CDR2 FYNNEI. The CDR3 totals 15 residues. V gene TRBV2 combines with J gene TRBJ2-7; 9 bases agree with TRBD1. Input material: blood, either unsorted or a sorted T cell fraction (not recorded which). The TCR originated in a male donor with ankylosing spondylitis or in good health (not recorded which). CDR3 nucleotides: TGTGCCAGCAGTCGGCTCGGGACAGGGACCTACGAGCAGTACTTC. Its translation is CASSRLGTGTYEQYF. The full variable domain, in which reference TRBV2 and TRBJ2-7 provide the parts outside the CDR3, is EPEVTQTPSHQVTQMGQEVILRCVPISNHLYFYWYRQILGQKVEFLVSFYNNEISEKSEIFDDQFSVERPDGSNFTLKIRSTKLEDSAMYFCASSRLGTGTYEQYFGPGTRLTVT.